This T cell receptor beta chain was documented in a study of spatial heterogeneity in lung cancer. About the study: Alpha-chain sequences were consistently detected less often than beta-chain sequences.

A single record per CDR3 protein comes from TCRdb applying MiXCR to the 5' RACE reads. The top ten hold over 25% of the sample, which has approximately 39,000 distinct CDR3 sequences, less than 8.5% seen once. This clonotype was observed at least ten times. As for time point: sample taken at primary tumor resection. Samples came from about 72 TRACERx patients with untreated early-stage lung cancer. Whole RNA was taken from tumor, nontumor lung or frozen PBMC; it was then sequenced unsorted. V was clipped by 4 bases and J by 5 bases, with 6 bases between them. The CDR3 sequence is 12 residues long. Germline CDR1 reads ENHRY; CDR2 reads SYGVKD.

Material: PBMCs, obtained at surgery. The gene calls are TRBV10-3 and TRBJ1-5, with D possibly matching TRBD1 (6 bases). This TCR came from a female donor with early-stage non-small cell lung cancer. Written as DNA, the CDR3 is TGTGCCATCAGTGCAGGGGATCAGCCCCAGCATTTT. Protein: CAISAGDQPQHF.